The 15 T cell receptor beta chains given below trace back to one sample, sequenced in a study of glioma-infiltrating T cells (dated by TCRdb to 2016 to 2017). Instrument on record: Illumina MiSeq. TCR alpha and beta CDR3 regions were amplified with the iRepertoire nested amplicon-rescue multiplex PCR (arm-PCR) platform from RNA. TCRdb reworked the public reads: Q25 trimming with fastp, MiXCR clone assembly, productive beta chains retained. Rows merge per CDR3 protein into single entries with the most common DNA and genes. The sample yields fewer than 500,000 distinct CDR3 sequences; 41% were counted once. Clones ranked in the top ten supply around 12% of the sample. Input material: glioma tissue, nonneoplastic brain tissue, or PBMCs (not recorded which). These receptors were taken from a human donor with low-grade glioma or glioblastoma, undergoing nonglioma brain surgery, or in good health (not recorded which).

This clonotype came up a few times. Here the CDR3 DNA reads TGCGCCAGCAGCCGACTCCAGACTGGAAACACCATATATTTT. Encoded protein: CASSRLQTGNTIYF. This rearrangement joins TRBV4-1 to TRBJ1-3, with D unresolved. Germline V gene lookup returns CDR1 MGHRA and CDR2 YSYEKL. The CDR3 sequence is 14 residues long. Trimming left V 4 bases short and J 2 bases short, with 9 bases between.

This clonotype was seen only a few times. The chain employs TRBV28 and TRBJ2-1, with a possible D match to TRBD2 (6 bases). V gave up 3 bases and J gave up 0 bases, with 15 bases separating them. CDR3 length: 17 amino acids. CDR1 and CDR2 from the germline V gene are MDHEN and SYDVKM. The CDR3 DNA reads as TGTGCCAGCAGTTTCCCCATGGGGGGTAGCTCCTACAATGAGCAGTTCTTC. Amino acid sequence: CASSFPMGGSSYNEQFF.

This clonotype was seen many times. The CDR3 coding sequence is TGTGCCAGCAGTTACCCCGATACGCAGTATTTT. Translating it yields CASSYPDTQYF. The V gene is TRBV6-2 or TRBV6-3, the J gene TRBJ2-3; D unclear. V was trimmed by 2 bases and J by 6 bases, leaving 3 bases between them. This CDR3 spans 11 amino acids. Looked up from germline, CDR1 is MNHEY and CDR2 is SVGEGT.

V and J are TRBV7-2 and TRBJ2-1; D remains ambiguous. Germline V lookup: CDR1 SGHTA, CDR2 FQGNSA. With 2 bases removed from V and 10 bases from J, the gap between germline ends came to 15 bases. The CDR3 is 14 residues long. The CDR3 here is CASSLSENSYEQFF. The CDR3, as DNA: TGTGCCAGCAGCTTAAGTGAGAACTCCTACGAGCAGTTCTTC.

This rearrangement joins TRBV7-6 to TRBJ2-5; 9 bases map to TRBD2. Losses at the gene ends were 3 bases for V and 7 bases for J; bases not matched to a gene: 12. Looked up from germline, CDR1 is SGHVS and CDR2 is FNYEAQ. This CDR3 is built from 16 residues. CDR3 DNA: TGTGCCAGCAGCTTTCCAGCGGGAGGCACCCCCGGGACCCAGTACTTC. Amino acid sequence: CASSFPAGGTPGTQYF.

V gene TRBV28 combines with J gene TRBJ2-7; D is uncertain. From germline, CDR1 is MDHEN and CDR2 SYDVKM. The CDR3 contains 16 residues. Trimming cost V 6 bases and J 3 bases, with 21 bases left between them. CDR3 coding DNA: TGTGCCAGCAGCCCTCTCTTTTCGAATAGTGTCTACGAGCAGTACTTC. This codes for CASSPLFSNSVYEQYF.

This clonotype turned up a few times. This rearrangement joins TRBV7-3 to TRBJ2-7; D not certain. The CDR3 is 13 amino acids. V shed 7 bases and J shed 1 base, with 11 bases lying between them. Germline lookup yields CDR1 SGHTA and CDR2 FQGTGA. In nucleotides, the CDR3 is TGTGCCAGCAATATTCCCGTATCCTACGAGCAGTACTTC. It yields the protein CASNIPVSYEQYF.

This rearrangement joins TRBV29-1 to TRBJ1-5; TRBD1 matches 7 bases. Looked up from germline, CDR1 is SQVTM and CDR2 is ANQGSEA. This CDR3 has 14 amino acids. Trimming took 6 bases from V and 5 from J; bases not matched to a gene: 10. In DNA, the CDR3 is TGCAGCGTAACGACAGGGAGGAGTGATCAGCCCCAGCATTTT. Translation gives CSVTTGRSDQPQHF. Drawing the rest from reference TRBV29-1 and TRBJ1-5, the complete variable domain is SAVISQKPSRDICQRGTSLTIQCQVDSQVTMMFWYRQQPGQSLTLIATANQGSEATYESGFVIDKFPISRPNLTFSTLTVSNMSPEDSSIYLCSVTTGRSDQPQHFGDGTRLSIL.

Turning to this clonotype: The junction shows a germline mismatch at one end, possibly a read error. This chain uses TRBV28 with TRBJ1-1, with 7 bases fitting TRBD1. CDR1 and CDR2 (germline): MDHEN, SYDVKM. The CDR3 totals 15 residues. CDR3 sequence reads: CASSLIGAGGTEAFF. CDR3 sequence (DNA): TGTGCCAGTAGTTTAATCGGGGCAGGGGGCACTGAAGCTTTCTTT. Full variable domain (rest looked up from reference TRBV28 and TRBJ1-1): DVKVTQSSRYLVKRTGEKVFLECVQDMDHENMFWYRQDPGLGLRLIYFSYDVKMKEKGDIPEGYSVSREKKERFSLILESASTNQTSMYLCASSLIGAGGTEAFFGQGTRLTVV.

This chain connects TRBV7-9 to TRBJ2-1; TRBD2 matches at 10 bases. The germline gives CDR1 SEHNR, CDR2 FQNEAQ (reference sequence). V lost 1 base and J lost 8; bases outside the gene matches: 11. The CDR3 covers 17 residues. CDR3 in amino acids: CASSLGTGLAGVDEQFF. The CDR3 bases are TGTGCCAGCAGCTTAGGGACGGGGCTAGCGGGAGTGGATGAGCAGTTCTTC. Looking up the rest from reference TRBV7-9 and TRBJ2-1 gives the full variable domain: DTGVSQNPRHKITKRGQNVTFRCDPISEHNRLYWYRQTLGQGPEFLTYFQNEAQLEKSRLLSDRFSAERPKGSFSTLEIQRTEQGDSAMYLCASSLGTGLAGVDEQFFGPGTRLTVL.

The J gene is TRBJ2-5, the V gene TRBV11-1, with D hard to call. The CDR3 contains 13 residues. V lost 3 bases, J lost 1 base, and 6 bases lay in between. CDR1 is SGHAT and CDR2 is FQDESV in the germline V gene (reference sequence). CDR3 nucleotide sequence: TGTGCCAGCAGCTTCGGCATCCAAGAGACCCAGTACTTC. Its protein product is CASSFGIQETQYF.

On this clonotype: This may be a read error, as it is one base from a much larger clone. This chain joins TRBV6-5 and TRBJ2-3; D is possibly TRBD2 (6 bases). V was clipped by 6 bases and J by 3 bases, with 16 bases between them. The length of the CDR3 is 15 residues. The germline gives CDR1 MNHEY, CDR2 SVGAGI. The CDR3 DNA reads as TGTGCCAGCAGATACCTCGCCGGGAGAACAGATACGCAGTATTTT. Translation gives CASRYLAGRTDTQYF.

Comment on this clonotype: The junction departs from germline at one end; a sequencing error may be responsible. The chain recombines TRBV7-2 with TRBJ2-1, with D possibly TRBD2 on 6 matching bases. The CDR3 runs to 16 residues. CDR1 SGHTA and CDR2 FQGNSA come from the germline V gene. As DNA, the CDR3 is TGTGCCAGCAGTCGGGGGTACGAATTCTCCTACAATGAGCGGTTCTTC. This encodes CASSRGYEFSYNERFF.

This clonotype was detected a few times. The chain couples TRBV6-5 to TRBJ2-7, with D unresolved. V shed 2 bases and J shed 0 bases, with 14 bases lying between them. CDR3 length equals 16 residues. Germline V gives CDR1 MNHEY, CDR2 SVGAGI. The CDR3 sequence: CASSYPQLQSSYEQYF. For the CDR3, the DNA is TGTGCCAGCAGTTACCCGCAGCTGCAGAGCTCCTACGAGCAGTACTTC.

This clonotype was seen many times. The chain is built from TRBV27 and TRBJ2-3; D is undetermined. V was pared by 8 bases and J by 2 bases, with 11 bases between. The CDR3 runs 13 residues. Looked up from germline, CDR1 is MNHEY and CDR2 is SMNVEV (reference sequence). For the CDR3, the DNA is TGTGCCAGCGGCCCCCCATTCACAGATACGCAGTATTTT. As protein: CASGPPFTDTQYF.